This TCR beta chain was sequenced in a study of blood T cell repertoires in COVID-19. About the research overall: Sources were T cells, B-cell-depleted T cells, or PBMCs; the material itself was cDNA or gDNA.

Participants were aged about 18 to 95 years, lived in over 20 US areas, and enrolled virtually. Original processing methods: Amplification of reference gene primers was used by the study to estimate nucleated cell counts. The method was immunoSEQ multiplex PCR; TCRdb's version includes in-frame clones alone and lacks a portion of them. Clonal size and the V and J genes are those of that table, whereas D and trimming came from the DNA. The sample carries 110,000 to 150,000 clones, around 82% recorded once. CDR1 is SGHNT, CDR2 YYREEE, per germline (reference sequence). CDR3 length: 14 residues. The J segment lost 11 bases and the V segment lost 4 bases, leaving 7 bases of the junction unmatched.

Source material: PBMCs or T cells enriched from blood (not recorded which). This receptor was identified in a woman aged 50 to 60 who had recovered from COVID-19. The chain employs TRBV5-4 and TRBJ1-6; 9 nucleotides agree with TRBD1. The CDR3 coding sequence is TGTGCCAGCAGCCAGGACAGGGGTGGGACACCCCTCCACTTT. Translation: CASSQDRGGTPLHF.